This entry features one T cell receptor (beta chain) sequence. Via MiXCR, TCRdb re-called the RACE reads, giving one row per CDR3 protein. The data show approximately 74,000 distinct CDR3 sequences, 25% to 40% seen once. The time point here: patch test 1, 2 weeks after DPC sensitization. As to treatment: therapeutic diphenylcyclopropenone sensitization with weekly scalp DPC. Germline CDR1 reads LGHNA; CDR2 reads YNFKEQ. The CDR3 sequence is 14 residues long. The germline V and J ends were trimmed by 4 bases and 6 bases, with 13 bases remaining between them. This record comes from a study of human T cells and chemical hapten exposure.

The source was whole blood, collected in connection with sensitization to the hapten diphenylcyclopropenone (DPC). The V gene is TRBV4-2, the J gene TRBJ2-1; tentatively, D is TRBD1 or TRBD2 (5 bases each). The sequence derives from a man aged 40-49 years with alopecia areata. Some clones in this sample may be carry-over from other donors' samples. The chain's CDR3 is CASSPDGGGNEQFF. The CDR3 nucleotides read TGTGCCAGCAGCCCCGATGGGGGTGGCAATGAGCAGTTCTTC.